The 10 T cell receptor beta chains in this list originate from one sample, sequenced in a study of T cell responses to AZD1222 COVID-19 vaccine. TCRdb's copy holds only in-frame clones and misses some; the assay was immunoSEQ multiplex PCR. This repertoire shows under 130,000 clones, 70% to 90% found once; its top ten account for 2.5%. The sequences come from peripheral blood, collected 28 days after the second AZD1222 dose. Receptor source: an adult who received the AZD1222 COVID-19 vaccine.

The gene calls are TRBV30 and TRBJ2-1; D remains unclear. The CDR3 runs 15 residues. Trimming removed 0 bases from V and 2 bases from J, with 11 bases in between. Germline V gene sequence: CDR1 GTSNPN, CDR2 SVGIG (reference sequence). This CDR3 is CAWSVRLSTYNEQFF. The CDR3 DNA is TGTGCCTGGAGTGTAAGGCTCAGCACCTACAATGAGCAGTTCTTC. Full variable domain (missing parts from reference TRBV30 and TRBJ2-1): SQTIHQWPATLVQPVGSPLSLECTVEGTSNPNLYWYRQAAGRGLQLLFYSVGIGQISSEVPQNLSASRPQDRQFILSSKKLLLSDSGFYLCAWSVRLSTYNEQFFGPGTRLTVL.

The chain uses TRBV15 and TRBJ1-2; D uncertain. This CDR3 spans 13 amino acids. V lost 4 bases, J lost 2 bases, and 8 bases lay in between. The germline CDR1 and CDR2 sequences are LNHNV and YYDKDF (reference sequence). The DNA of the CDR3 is TGTGCCACCAGCAACAGAGTGAACTATGGCTACACCTTC. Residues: CATSNRVNYGYTF.

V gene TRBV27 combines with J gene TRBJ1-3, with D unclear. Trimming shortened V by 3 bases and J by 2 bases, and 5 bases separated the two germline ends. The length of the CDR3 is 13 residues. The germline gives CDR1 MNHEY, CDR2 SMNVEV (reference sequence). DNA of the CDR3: TGTGCCAGCAGTTTTAACCCTGGAAACACCATATATTTT. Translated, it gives CASSFNPGNTIYF.

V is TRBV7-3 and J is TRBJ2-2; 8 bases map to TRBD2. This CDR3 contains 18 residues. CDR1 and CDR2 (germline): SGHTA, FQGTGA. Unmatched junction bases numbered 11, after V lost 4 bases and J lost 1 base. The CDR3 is CASSSIPPSGLNTGELFF. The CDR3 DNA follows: TGTGCCAGCAGCTCTATACCCCCTAGCGGGCTGAACACCGGGGAGCTGTTTTTT.

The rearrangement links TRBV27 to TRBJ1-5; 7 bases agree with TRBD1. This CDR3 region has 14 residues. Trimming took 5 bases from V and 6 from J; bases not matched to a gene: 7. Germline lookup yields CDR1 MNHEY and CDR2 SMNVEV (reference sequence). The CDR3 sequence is CASSPGGPVQPQHF. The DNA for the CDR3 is TGTGCCAGCAGTCCAGGGGGACCAGTTCAGCCCCAGCATTTT.

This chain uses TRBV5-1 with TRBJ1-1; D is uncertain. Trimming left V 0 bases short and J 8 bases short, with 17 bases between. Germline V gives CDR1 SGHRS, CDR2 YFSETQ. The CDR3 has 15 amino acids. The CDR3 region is CASSLAVLGESEAFF. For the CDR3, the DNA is TGCGCCAGCAGCTTGGCCGTACTAGGTGAATCGGAAGCTTTCTTT.

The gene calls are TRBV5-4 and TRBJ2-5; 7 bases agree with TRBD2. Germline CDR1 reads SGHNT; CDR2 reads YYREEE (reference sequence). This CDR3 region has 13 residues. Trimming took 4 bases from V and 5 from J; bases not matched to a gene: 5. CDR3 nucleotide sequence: TGTGCCAGCAGCCGGGGGGTTGGGGAGACCCAGTACTTC. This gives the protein CASSRGVGETQYF.

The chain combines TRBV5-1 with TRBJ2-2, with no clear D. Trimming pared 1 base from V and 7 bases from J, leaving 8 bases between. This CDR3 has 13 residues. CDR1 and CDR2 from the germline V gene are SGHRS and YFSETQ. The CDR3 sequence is CASSLNLDGELFF. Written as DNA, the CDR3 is TGCGCCAGCAGCTTGAATCTCGACGGGGAGCTGTTTTTT.

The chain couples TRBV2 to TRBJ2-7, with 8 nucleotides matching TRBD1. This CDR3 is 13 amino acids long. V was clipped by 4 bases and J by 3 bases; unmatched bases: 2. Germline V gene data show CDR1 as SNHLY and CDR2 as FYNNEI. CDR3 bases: TGTGCCAGCAGTGGCACAGGGGGCTACGAGCAGTACTTC. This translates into CASSGTGGYEQYF.

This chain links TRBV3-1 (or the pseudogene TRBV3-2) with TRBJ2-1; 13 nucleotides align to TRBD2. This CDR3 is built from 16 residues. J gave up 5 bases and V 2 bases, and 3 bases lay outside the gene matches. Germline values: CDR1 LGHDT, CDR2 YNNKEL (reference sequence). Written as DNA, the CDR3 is TGTGCCAGCAGCCAAATCGGGACTAGCGGGGACAATGAGCAGTTCTTC. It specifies CASSQIGTSGDNEQFF.